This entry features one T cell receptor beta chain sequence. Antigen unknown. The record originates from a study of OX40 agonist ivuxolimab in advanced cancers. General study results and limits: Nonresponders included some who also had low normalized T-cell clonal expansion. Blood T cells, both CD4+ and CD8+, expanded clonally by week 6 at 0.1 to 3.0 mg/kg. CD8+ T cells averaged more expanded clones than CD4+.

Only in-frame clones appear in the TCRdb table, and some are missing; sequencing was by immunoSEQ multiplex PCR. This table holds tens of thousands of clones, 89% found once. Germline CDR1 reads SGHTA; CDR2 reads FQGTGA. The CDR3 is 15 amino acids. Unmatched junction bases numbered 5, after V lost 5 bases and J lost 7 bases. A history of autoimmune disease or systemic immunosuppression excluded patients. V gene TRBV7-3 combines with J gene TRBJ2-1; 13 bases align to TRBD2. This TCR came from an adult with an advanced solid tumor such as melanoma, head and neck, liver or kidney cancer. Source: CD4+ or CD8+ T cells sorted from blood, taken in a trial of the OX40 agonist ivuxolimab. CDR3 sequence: CASSDGTSGVNEQFF. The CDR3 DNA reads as TGTGCCAGCAGCGACGGGACTAGCGGGGTAAATGAGCAGTTCTTC.